These 21 T cell receptor beta chains share one sample of origin, sequenced in a study of T cells after yellow fever vaccination. TCRdb used MiXCR to reprocess the 5' RACE reads, holding one entry per CDR3 protein. The sample holds about 120,000 distinct CDR3 sequences, roughly 15% seen once. The material sequenced was CD8+ T cells sorted from PBMCs, taken 5 days after the yellow fever booster vaccination. The receptors were gathered from a man younger than 35 who received the YFV17D yellow fever vaccine.

This clonotype was detected only a few times. V gene TRBV9 combines with J gene TRBJ2-3, with 9 bases aligning to TRBD1. The CDR3 length is 15 residues. CDR1 SGDLS and CDR2 YYNGEE come from the germline V gene. V gave up 3 bases and J gave up 3 bases; unmatched junction bases: 5. This CDR3 reads CASSDPGQGTDTQYF. CDR3 nucleotide sequence: TGTGCCAGCAGCGATCCGGGACAGGGTACAGATACGCAGTATTTT.

This clonotype was observed many times. V is TRBV27 and J is TRBJ2-3; the D is unclear. The V end lost 3 bases, the J end lost 1 base, and 5 bases lay between the germline ends. This CDR3 has 13 residues. Germline-derived CDR1 and CDR2 are MNHEY and SMNVEV (reference sequence). CDR3 sequence (DNA): TGTGCCAGCAGTTTCATAGGCACAGATACGCAGTATTTT. Translated, it gives CASSFIGTDTQYF.

This sequence joins TRBV9 and TRBJ1-5; perhaps TRBD1 as D (5 bases). This CDR3 region has 13 residues. V was pared by 3 bases and J by 7 bases, with 11 bases between. The germline V gene encodes CDR1 SGDLS and CDR2 YYNGEE. The CDR3 loop reads CASSAGGGQPQHF. CDR3 coding DNA: TGTGCCAGCAGCGCGGGGGGGGGACAGCCCCAGCATTTT.

The chain is built from TRBV4-1 and TRBJ2-4; the D is unclear. CDR3 length: 13 amino acids. V dropped 3 bases and J dropped 0 bases, with 3 bases sitting between them. Germline V lookup: CDR1 MGHRA, CDR2 YSYEKL. The CDR3 spells CASSHQAKNIQYF. For the CDR3, the DNA is TGCGCCAGCAGCCACCAAGCCAAAAACATTCAGTACTTC.

The chain links TRBV10-3 to TRBJ2-7; 7 positions match TRBD2. This CDR3 has 14 amino acids. CDR1 is ENHRY and CDR2 is SYGVKD in the germline V gene. After removal of 7 bases from V and 6 bases from J, the junction contained 12 bases not matched to a gene. The CDR3 loop is CAITEAGPQGEQYF. In DNA, the CDR3 is TGTGCCATCACGGAAGCGGGGCCTCAGGGCGAGCAGTACTTC.

The V gene is TRBV6-2 or TRBV6-3, the J gene TRBJ2-7; a weak D match, TRBD1 (5 bases). Germline values: CDR1 MNHEY, CDR2 SVGEGT. The CDR3 is made up of 13 amino acids. Deletions cut 2 bases from V and 2 bases from J, with 7 bases between. The DNA for the CDR3 is TGTGCCAGCAGTTACCACAGGACCTACGAGCAGTACGTC. Its translation is CASSYHRTYEQYV.

The gene calls are TRBV4-3 and TRBJ1-2; D is ambiguous. The CDR3 covers 16 residues. CDR1 LGHNA and CDR2 YSLEER come from the germline V gene. V lost 5 bases to trimming and J lost 4 bases, with 20 bases between them. DNA of the CDR3: TGCGCCAGCAGCTACACCACCAGATCGGATCCCTATGGCTACACCTTC. This gives the protein CASSYTTRSDPYGYTF.

The CDR3 region has the DNA TGTGCCAGCAGCCCCGACTTAATTGAGCAGTTCTTC. It translates to CASSPDLIEQFF. The chain couples TRBV9 to TRBJ2-1; no reliable D call. The V gene lost 4 bases and the J gene lost 9 bases, with 11 bases spanning the gap. The CDR3 totals 12 residues. Germline V gene data show CDR1 as SGDLS and CDR2 as YYNGEE.

This clonotype was seen a few times. The chain carries TRBV29-1 and TRBJ1-4; TRBD1 is a possible D gene (5 bases). The CDR3 consists of 15 residues. Germline CDR1 reads SQVTM; CDR2 reads ANQGSEA. The V gene lost 4 bases and the J gene lost 0 bases, with 12 bases spanning the gap. CDR3 amino acids: CSVGGTSATNEKLFF. Written as DNA, the CDR3 is TGCAGCGTTGGAGGGACCTCTGCAACTAATGAAAAACTGTTTTTT.

Ten or more counts support this clonotype. V gene TRBV12-3 or TRBV12-4 combines with J gene TRBJ2-1; D call uncertain. Trimming shortened V by 5 bases and J by 4 bases, and 6 bases separated the two germline ends. The CDR3 runs to 12 residues. CDR3: CASSRAYNEQFF. DNA of the CDR3: TGTGCCAGCAGTAGGGCGTACAATGAGCAGTTCTTC.

Many counts were recorded for this clonotype. The chain employs TRBV10-3 and TRBJ1-5; 7 nucleotides align to TRBD1. From germline, CDR1 is ENHRY and CDR2 SYGVKD. With V trimmed by 2 bases and J by 6 bases, 4 bases remained unmatched. The CDR3 sequence is 14 residues long. The CDR3, as DNA: TGTGCCATCAGTGAGGACAGGGAGAGTCAGCCCCAGCATTTT. Translating it yields CAISEDRESQPQHF.

The chain is built from TRBV6-5 and TRBJ2-7; 8 bases map to TRBD2. The CDR3 totals 15 residues. The V gene's germline CDR1 is MNHEY and CDR2 SVGAGI. V lost 5 bases, J lost 7 bases, and 13 bases stayed unmatched. The CDR3 bases are TGTGCCAGCAGTCCTGGGACCCCGCCGGGGGGGGAGCAGTACTTC. Amino acids: CASSPGTPPGGEQYF.

Ten or more counts support this clonotype. This chain connects TRBV29-1 to TRBJ2-6, with D uncertain. Between the trimmed V and J ends, which lost 4 bases and 0 bases, there was a span of 16 bases. The CDR3 is 17 residues long. Germline V gene sequence: CDR1 SQVTM, CDR2 ANQGSEA. CDR3 sequence: CSVALGMKVSGANVLTF. The CDR3 DNA is TGCAGCGTTGCTTTAGGAATGAAGGTCTCTGGGGCCAACGTCCTGACTTTC.

The sample holds a few counts of this clonotype. This chain connects TRBV9 to TRBJ1-6, with D unresolved. The CDR3 loop spans 14 amino acids. CDR1 and CDR2 (germline): SGDLS, YYNGEE. Deletions cut 4 bases from V and 9 bases from J, with 14 bases between. The CDR3 DNA sequence: TGTGCCAGCAGCCAATCCGATCCGCGTTCACCCCTCCACTTT. Its protein is CASSQSDPRSPLHF.

Only a few counts were recorded for this clonotype. J is TRBJ1-1 and V is TRBV29-1, with D tentatively TRBD1 (5 bases). The ends were cut back, 6 bases at V and 0 bases at J, with 20 bases in the middle. The CDR3 runs 16 residues. In germline, CDR1 is SQVTM, CDR2 ANQGSEA. The CDR3 protein is CSVTVGGEAMNTEAFF. CDR3 DNA sequence: TGCAGCGTGACGGTCGGGGGAGAGGCTATGAACACTGAAGCTTTCTTT.

The J gene is TRBJ2-1, the V gene TRBV4-1, with D maybe TRBD1 (6 bases). V was cut by 1 base and J by 1 base, with 8 bases left in between. Germline loops: CDR1 MGHRA, CDR2 YSYEKL. This CDR3 has 15 residues. The CDR3 loop reads CASSQVQGSYNEQFF. The CDR3 DNA reads TGCGCCAGCAGCCAAGTACAGGGATCCTACAATGAGCAGTTCTTC.

V and J are TRBV5-6 and TRBJ1-2; 8 positions match TRBD1. The CDR3 length is 15 residues. Germline assignment: CDR1 SGHDT and CDR2 YYEEEE. V shed 4 bases and J 0 bases; nucleotides not matched to a gene: 5. The CDR3 reads CASSPPDRANYGYTF. CDR3 bases: TGTGCCAGCAGCCCCCCGGACAGGGCTAACTATGGCTACACCTTC.

The chain couples TRBV4-3 to TRBJ2-7; tentative D call: TRBD2 (7 bases). Trimming shortened V by 1 base and J by 4 bases, and 17 bases separated the two germline ends. Germline V gene sequence: CDR1 LGHNA, CDR2 YSLEER. The CDR3 has 16 amino acids. The CDR3 region is CASSQASAGAGYEQYF. CDR3 sequence (DNA): TGCGCCAGCAGCCAAGCTTCGGCGGGGGCAGGGTACGAGCAGTACTTC.

The chain couples TRBV4-3 to TRBJ1-5; no reliable D call. The length of the CDR3 is 17 residues. The germline V and J ends were trimmed by 1 base and 5 bases, with 18 bases remaining between them. Germline values: CDR1 LGHNA, CDR2 YSLEER. CDR3 bases: TGCGCCAGCAGCCAAGCCCACAATGGAATTGGGGATCAGCCCCAGCATTTT. This codes for CASSQAHNGIGDQPQHF.

The chain links TRBV3-1 to TRBJ2-1, with TRBD2 matching 8 bases. Looked up from germline, CDR1 is LGHDT and CDR2 is YNNKEL (reference sequence). The CDR3 totals 14 residues. The V and J ends lost 2 bases and 8 bases, in that order; junction bases with no gene match: 5. CDR3 nucleotides: TGTGCCAGCAGCCAATGGACTAGCTCTCATGAGCAGTTCTTC. This codes for CASSQWTSSHEQFF.

The sample holds a few counts of this clonotype. V and J are TRBV10-3 and TRBJ1-2; the D is unclear. The ends were cut back, 3 bases at V and 0 bases at J, with 11 bases in the middle. The CDR3 is 15 residues long. Germline-derived CDR1 and CDR2 are ENHRY and SYGVKD. The chain's CDR3 is CAISERSDANYGYTF. The CDR3 DNA sequence: TGTGCCATCAGTGAACGCAGCGATGCTAACTATGGCTACACCTTC.